The rows below give T cell receptor beta chains drawn from one sample of a study of T-cell reconstitution after alpha-beta-depleted transplantation in children. TCRdb redid the calling of the PCR reads with MiXCR, one entry per CDR3 protein. The table includes around 230,000 distinct CDR3 sequences, approximately 19% detected once. The sample was PBMCs, mostly from graft donor cells, taken 360 days after TCRalphabeta/CD19-depleted stem cell transplant. The receptors shown here come from a male patient aged 2 to 9 who had a stem cell transplant for acute lymphoblastic leukemia, so the T cells may come from the graft donor. The CDR3 runs from the conserved cysteine through the conserved F or W. Fields, in order: CDR3 length, D gene, clone size, V gene, J gene, CDR3 DNA, CDR3 protein. D genes are given only for firm matches. Some rows have no size entry. The others give once, few or many, or a class for an expanded clone.

>17|NA|few|TRBV4-1|TRBJ2-7
TGCGCCAGCAGCCAAGTCTTGTCCCCGCGGAGAGACTACGAGCAGTACTTC
CASSQVLSPRRDYEQYF
>15|TRBD1|NA|TRBV12-3/TRBV12-4|TRBJ1-6
TGTGCCAGCAGTTTCCGGGACAGCTATAATTCACCCCTCCACTTT
CASSFRDSYNSPLHF
>17|TRBD1|NA|TRBV7-9|TRBJ2-5
TGTGCCAGCAGCCCAGGACAGGGGGCCTCCTTTCAAGAGACCCAGTACTTC
CASSPGQGASFQETQYF
>14|NA|NA|TRBV12-3/TRBV12-4|TRBJ2-7
TGTGCCAGCAGTTTTCAGCTACCGCCCTACGAGCAGTACTTC
CASSFQLPPYEQYF
>14|TRBD1|many|TRBV6-1|TRBJ2-1
TGTGCCAGCAGCCCGGGACAGGGTTACAATGAGCAGTTCTTC
CASSPGQGYNEQFF
>14|TRBD1|NA|TRBV30|TRBJ2-1
TGTGCCTGGCTTAGGGACAGATCCTACAATGAGCAGTTCTTC
CAWLRDRSYNEQFF
>15|NA|NA|TRBV5-1|TRBJ2-7
TGCGCCAGCAGCTTGGGGACTCAACAAGTCTACGAGCAGTACTTC
CASSLGTQQVYEQYF
>14|NA|many|TRBV12-3/TRBV12-4|TRBJ1-1
TGTGCCAGCAGTTTCGGGGAGGAGAACACTGAAGCTTTCTTT
CASSFGEENTEAFF
>15|NA|NA|TRBV5-1|TRBJ2-5
TGCGCCAGCAGCTTGGTCCCGGGGGCGGAGGAGACCCAGTACTTC
CASSLVPGAEETQYF
>16|TRBD2|NA|TRBV12-3/TRBV12-4|TRBJ2-1
TGTGCCAGCAGTCCAAGCCCGGGACTAGGCAAGTATGAGCAGTTCTTC
CASSPSPGLGKYEQFF
>16|TRBD1|NA|TRBV6-5|TRBJ1-6
TGTGCCAGCAGTTACCAGGGACAGATGAAAAATTCACCCCTCCACTTT
CASSYQGQMKNSPLHF
>16|TRBD2|few|TRBV7-8|TRBJ2-5
TGTGCCAGCCCCGGGGACACGGGGGGGCTAGTAGAGACCCAGTACTTC
CASPGDTGGLVETQYF
>13|NA|few|TRBV3-1|TRBJ1-5
TGTGCCAGCAGCCAGCGACCCCATCAGCCCCAGCATTTT
CASSQRPHQPQHF
>17|NA|few|TRBV5-8|TRBJ2-2
TGTGCCAGCAGCCCAGGGAGATTACAGGCGAACACCGGGGAGCTGTTTTTT
CASSPGRLQANTGELFF
>16|NA|few|TRBV2|TRBJ2-5
TGTGCCAGCTACGTTGGTGGGGCAGGCTCAAGAGAGACCCAGTACTTC
CASYVGGAGSRETQYF
>14|NA|NA|TRBV6-5|TRBJ1-5
TGTGCCAGCAGTTCCACGTTACGGGGTCAGCCCCAGCATTTT
CASSSTLRGQPQHF
>16|TRBD1|NA|TRBV5-1|TRBJ2-7
TGCGCCAGCAGCTTGTTAACGCAGGGGGACTCCTACGAGCAGTACTTC
CASSLLTQGDSYEQYF
>13|TRBD2|few|TRBV7-8|TRBJ2-7
TGTGCCAGCATGTCGGGAGCGGGAGACGAGCAGTACTTC
CASMSGAGDEQYF
>14|TRBD1|many|TRBV10-2|TRBJ1-5
TGCGCCACCCAAGCAGGGGGCCGCTATCAGCCCCAGCATTTT
CATQAGGRYQPQHF
>14|NA|NA|TRBV7-9|TRBJ1-2
TGTGCCAGCAGCCCCCCGGACAACCTCTATGGCTACACCTTC
CASSPPDNLYGYTF
>15|TRBD1|few|TRBV20-1|TRBJ2-1
TGCAGTGCTAGAGCAGGGACAGGCTCCTACAATGAGCAGTTCTTC
CSARAGTGSYNEQFF
>14|NA|few|TRBV7-4|TRBJ1-1
TGTGCCAGCAGCTGGACCTCAGGGTGCACTGAAGCTTTCTTT
CASSWTSGCTEAFF